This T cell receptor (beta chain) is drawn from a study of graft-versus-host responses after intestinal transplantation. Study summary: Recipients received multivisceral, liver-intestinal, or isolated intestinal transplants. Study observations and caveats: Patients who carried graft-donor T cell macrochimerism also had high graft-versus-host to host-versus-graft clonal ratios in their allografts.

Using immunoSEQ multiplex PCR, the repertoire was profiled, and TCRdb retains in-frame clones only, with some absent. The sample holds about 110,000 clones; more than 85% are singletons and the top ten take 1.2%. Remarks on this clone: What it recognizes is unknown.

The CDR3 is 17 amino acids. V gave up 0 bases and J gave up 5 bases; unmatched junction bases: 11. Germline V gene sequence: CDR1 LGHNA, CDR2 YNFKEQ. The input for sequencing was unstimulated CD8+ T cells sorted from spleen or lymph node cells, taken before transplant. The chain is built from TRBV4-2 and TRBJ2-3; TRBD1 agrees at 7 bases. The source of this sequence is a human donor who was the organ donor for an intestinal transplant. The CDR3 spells CASSQDRNPGGEDTQYF. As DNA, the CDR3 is TGTGCCAGCAGCCAAGATCGAAATCCAGGGGGTGAAGATACGCAGTATTTT.